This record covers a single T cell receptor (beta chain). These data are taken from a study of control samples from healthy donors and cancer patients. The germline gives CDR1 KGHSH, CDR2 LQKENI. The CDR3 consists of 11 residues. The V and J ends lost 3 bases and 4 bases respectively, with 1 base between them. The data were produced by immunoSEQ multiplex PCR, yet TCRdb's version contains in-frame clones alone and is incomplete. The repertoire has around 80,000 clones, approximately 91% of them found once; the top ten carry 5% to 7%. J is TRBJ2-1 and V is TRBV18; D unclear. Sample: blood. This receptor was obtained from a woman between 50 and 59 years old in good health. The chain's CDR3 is CASSPYNEQFF. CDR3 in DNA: TGTGCCAGCTCACCGTACAATGAGCAGTTCTTC.